These 7 T cell receptor beta chains originate from one sample sequenced in a study of T cells in Graves' hyperthyroidism and ophthalmopathy. Amplification targeted TCR beta CDR3 regions from RNA transcripts. The HTBI primer set was used in a first-round RT-PCR of the TCR CDR3. Via MiXCR, TCRdb re-called the multiplex PCR reads, giving one row per CDR3 protein. Among over 200,000 distinct CDR3 sequences, more than 14% were seen once, and the ten largest hold roughly 13%. Input material: blood. The receptors come from a woman in her thirties or forties with Graves' hyperthyroidism that later progressed to Graves' ophthalmopathy.

In this sample, this clonotype turned up many times. V and J are TRBV14 and TRBJ2-5; 10 positions match TRBD2. Trimming at V came to 4 bases and at J to 5 bases, leaving 7 bases not matched to a gene. Germline values: CDR1 SGHDN, CDR2 FVKESK. This CDR3 has 15 residues. CDR3 loop: CASSLLAGERETQYF. As DNA, the CDR3 is TGTGCCAGCAGCCTTCTAGCGGGAGAGCGGGAGACCCAGTACTTC.

This clonotype was picked up many times. V is TRBV28 and J is TRBJ2-2; D is uncertain. The CDR3 covers 14 residues. CDR1 MDHEN and CDR2 SYDVKM come from the germline V gene. The ends were cut back, 6 bases at V and 1 base at J, with 9 bases in the middle. In DNA, the CDR3 is TGTGCCAGCAGACGGGCTTTGAACACCGGGGAGCTGTTTTTT. Its translation: CASRRALNTGELFF.

Ten or more counts support this clonotype. In nucleotides, the CDR3 is TGTGCCACAAACGGGCCCTACGAGCAGTACTTC. As protein: CATNGPYEQYF. The chain combines TRBV6-1 with TRBJ2-7; no clear D. The CDR3 spans 11 residues. Deletions cut 10 bases from V and 2 bases from J, with 9 bases between. Germline loops: CDR1 MNHNS, CDR2 SASEGT.

This clonotype has a handful of counts. This chain links TRBV20-1 with TRBJ1-4, with D unresolved. The CDR3 consists of 14 residues. Germline V gene data show CDR1 as DFQATT and CDR2 as SNEGSKA (reference sequence). V lost 4 bases and J 5 bases, leaving 14 bases between the germline ends. CDR3 DNA sequence: TGCAGTGCTATGGACGCCGTCCAAAATGAAAAACTGTTTTTT. Encoded protein: CSAMDAVQNEKLFF.

Remarks on this clonotype: The junction does not match germline at one end; this may be a read error. J is TRBJ2-7 and V is TRBV2; D might be TRBD2 (5 bases). The CDR3 has 13 amino acids. Germline V CDR1 and CDR2: SNHLY, FYNNEI. The CDR3 DNA sequence: TGTACCAGCAATAGAGCAGTAGCGTACGAGCAGTACTTC. It codes for CTSNRAVAYEQYF.

The chain is built from TRBV29-1 and TRBJ2-1; 10 positions agree with TRBD2. Looked up from germline, CDR1 is SQVTM and CDR2 is ANQGSEA. The V segment lost 0 bases and the J segment 9 bases; nucleotides outside the gene matches: 11. The CDR3 sequence is 16 residues long. CDR3 DNA: TGCAGCGTTGAAGATTCTTTGCTAGCGGGAGTAAGTGAGCAGTTCTTC. It translates to CSVEDSLLAGVSEQFF.

The sample holds a few counts of this clonotype. This chain links TRBV4-1 with TRBJ2-1; D remains ambiguous. In germline, CDR1 is MGHRA, CDR2 YSYEKL. The V and J ends lost 4 bases and 9 bases respectively, with 10 bases between them. CDR3 length: 12 amino acids. This chain's CDR3 is CASSLPVGEQFF. CDR3 nucleotides: TGCGCCAGCAGCCTACCGGTGGGTGAGCAGTTCTTC.